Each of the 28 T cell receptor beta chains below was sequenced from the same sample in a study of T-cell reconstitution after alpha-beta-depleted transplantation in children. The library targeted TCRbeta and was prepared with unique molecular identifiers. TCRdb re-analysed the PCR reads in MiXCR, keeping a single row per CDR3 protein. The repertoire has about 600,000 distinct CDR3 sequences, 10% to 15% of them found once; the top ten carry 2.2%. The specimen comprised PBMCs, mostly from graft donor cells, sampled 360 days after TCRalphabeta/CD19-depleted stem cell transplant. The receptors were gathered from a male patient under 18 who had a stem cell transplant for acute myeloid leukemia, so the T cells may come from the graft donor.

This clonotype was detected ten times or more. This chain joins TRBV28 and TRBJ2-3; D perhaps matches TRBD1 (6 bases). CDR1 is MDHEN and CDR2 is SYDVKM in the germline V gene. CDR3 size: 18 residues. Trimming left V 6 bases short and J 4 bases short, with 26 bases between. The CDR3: CASRFGLGEGQLPDTQYF. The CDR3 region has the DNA TGTGCCAGCAGATTCGGACTGGGGGAAGGACAGCTCCCAGATACGCAGTATTTT.

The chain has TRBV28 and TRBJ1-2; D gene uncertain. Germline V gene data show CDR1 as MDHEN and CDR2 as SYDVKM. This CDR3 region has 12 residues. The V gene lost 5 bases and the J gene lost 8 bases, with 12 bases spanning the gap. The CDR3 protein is CASSPSIAGYTF. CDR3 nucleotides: TGTGCCAGCAGTCCGTCGATCGCCGGCTACACCTTC.

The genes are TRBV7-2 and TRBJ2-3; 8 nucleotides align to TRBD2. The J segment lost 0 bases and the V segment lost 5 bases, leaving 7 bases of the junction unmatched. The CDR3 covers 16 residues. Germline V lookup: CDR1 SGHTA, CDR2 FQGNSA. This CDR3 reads CASSPWASGSTDTQYF. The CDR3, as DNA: TGTGCCAGCAGCCCTTGGGCTAGCGGGAGCACAGATACGCAGTATTTT.

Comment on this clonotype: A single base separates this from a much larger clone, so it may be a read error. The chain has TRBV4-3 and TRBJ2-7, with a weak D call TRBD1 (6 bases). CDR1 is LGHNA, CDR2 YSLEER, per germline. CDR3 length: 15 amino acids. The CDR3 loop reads CASSQDSGTPYERYF. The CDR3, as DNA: TGCGCCAGCAGCCAAGATTCCGGGACACCGTACGAGCGGTACTTC.

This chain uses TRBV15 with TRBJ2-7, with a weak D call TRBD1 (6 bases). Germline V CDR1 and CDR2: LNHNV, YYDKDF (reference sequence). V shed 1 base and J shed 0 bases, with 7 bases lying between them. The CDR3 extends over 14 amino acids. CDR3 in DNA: TGTGCCACCAGCAGAGCGGGACACTCCTACGAGCAGTACTTC. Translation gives CATSRAGHSYEQYF.

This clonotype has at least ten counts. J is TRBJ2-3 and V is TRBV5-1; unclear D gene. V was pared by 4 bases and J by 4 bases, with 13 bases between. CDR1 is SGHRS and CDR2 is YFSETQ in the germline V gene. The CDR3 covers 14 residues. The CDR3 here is CASSDPSPADTQYF. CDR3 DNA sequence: TGCGCCAGCAGCGATCCCTCGCCGGCAGATACGCAGTATTTT.

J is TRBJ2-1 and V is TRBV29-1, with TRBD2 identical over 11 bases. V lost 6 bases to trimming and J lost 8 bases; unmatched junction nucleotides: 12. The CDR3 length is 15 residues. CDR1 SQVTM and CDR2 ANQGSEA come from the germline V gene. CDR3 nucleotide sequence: TGCAGCGTCGGAACCGGGACTAGCGGCTGGCATGAGCAGTTCTTC. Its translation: CSVGTGTSGWHEQFF.

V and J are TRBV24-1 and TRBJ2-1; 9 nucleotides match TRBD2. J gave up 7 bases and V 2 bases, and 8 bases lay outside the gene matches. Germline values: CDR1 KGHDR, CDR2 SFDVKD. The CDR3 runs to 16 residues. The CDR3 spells CATSDSGSGRRNEQFF. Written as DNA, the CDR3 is TGTGCCACCAGTGATTCGGGTAGCGGGAGAAGAAATGAGCAGTTCTTC.

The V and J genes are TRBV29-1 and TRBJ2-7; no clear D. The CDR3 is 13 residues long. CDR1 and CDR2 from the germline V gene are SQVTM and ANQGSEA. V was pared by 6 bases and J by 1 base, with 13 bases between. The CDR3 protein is CSVRWVRSYEQYF. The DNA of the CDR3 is TGCAGCGTCCGGTGGGTTCGGTCCTACGAGCAGTACTTC.

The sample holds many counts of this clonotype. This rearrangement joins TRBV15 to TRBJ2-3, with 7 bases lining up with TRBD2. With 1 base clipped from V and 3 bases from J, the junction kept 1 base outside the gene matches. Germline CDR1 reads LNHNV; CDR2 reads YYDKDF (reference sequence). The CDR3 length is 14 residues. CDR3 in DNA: TGTGCCACCAGCAGAGGGGGGGGGACAGATACGCAGTATTTT. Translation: CATSRGGGTDTQYF. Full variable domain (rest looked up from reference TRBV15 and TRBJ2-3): DAMVIQNPRYQVTQFGKPVTLSCSQTLNHNVMYWYQQKSSQAPKLLFHYYDKDFNNEADTPDNFQSRRPNTSFCFLDIRSPGLGDTAMYLCATSRGGGTDTQYFGPGTRLTVL.

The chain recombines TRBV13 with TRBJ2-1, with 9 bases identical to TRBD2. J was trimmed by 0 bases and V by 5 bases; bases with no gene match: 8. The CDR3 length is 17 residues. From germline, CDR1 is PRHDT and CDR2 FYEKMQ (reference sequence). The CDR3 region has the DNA TGTGCCAGCAGCGGGCGGGAGGGCCATAGCTCCTACAATGAGCAGTTCTTC. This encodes CASSGREGHSSYNEQFF.

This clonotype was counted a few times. The CDR3 DNA is TGTGCCACCAGCAGAGGAACTAGCGAAAGAGCCTACGAGCAGTACTTC. Translation: CATSRGTSERAYEQYF. The gene calls are TRBV15 and TRBJ2-7; TRBD2 matches 7 bases. V trimming: 1 base; J trimming: 2 bases; junction bases outside the gene matches: 8. CDR3 length: 16 residues. From germline, CDR1 is LNHNV and CDR2 YYDKDF (reference sequence). The whole variable domain, filled in from reference TRBV15 and TRBJ2-7, reads DAMVIQNPRYQVTQFGKPVTLSCSQTLNHNVMYWYQQKSSQAPKLLFHYYDKDFNNEADTPDNFQSRRPNTSFCFLDIRSPGLGDTAMYLCATSRGTSERAYEQYFGPGTRLTVT.

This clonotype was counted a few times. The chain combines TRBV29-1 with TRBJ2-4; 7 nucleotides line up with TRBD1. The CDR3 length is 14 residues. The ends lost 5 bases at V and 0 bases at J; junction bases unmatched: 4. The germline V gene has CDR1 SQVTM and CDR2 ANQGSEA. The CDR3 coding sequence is TGCAGCGTTCGGGACAGACTAGCCAAAAACATTCAGTACTTC. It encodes CSVRDRLAKNIQYF.

The CDR3 nucleotides are TGTGCCAGCAGCTTAGGACTAGCGGGCCACTCTTTGTACCAAGAGACCCAGTACTTC. Residues: CASSLGLAGHSLYQETQYF. This rearrangement joins TRBV7-3 to TRBJ2-5, with 11 bases fitting TRBD2. J gave up 0 bases and V 2 bases, and 11 bases lay outside the gene matches. The CDR3 extends over 19 amino acids. Germline CDR1 SGHTA, CDR2 FQGTGA.

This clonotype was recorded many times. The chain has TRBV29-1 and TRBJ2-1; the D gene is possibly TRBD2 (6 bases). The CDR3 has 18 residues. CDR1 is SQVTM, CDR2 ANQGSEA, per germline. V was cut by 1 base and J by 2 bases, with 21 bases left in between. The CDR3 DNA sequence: TGCAGCGTTGAAGTAAGGGGCGGGGCTTTGGACGCCTACAATGAGCAGTTCTTC. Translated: CSVEVRGGALDAYNEQFF.

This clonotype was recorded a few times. CDR3 DNA: TGTGCCAGCAGCTTAACCCCGGGATGGGGTTACGAGCAGTACTTC. Protein product: CASSLTPGWGYEQYF. The genes are TRBV7-2 and TRBJ2-7, with D tentatively TRBD2 (5 bases). V shed 2 bases and J shed 4 bases, with 15 bases lying between them. The CDR3 runs 15 residues. Germline CDR1 reads SGHTA; CDR2 reads FQGNSA. Together with reference TRBV7-2 and TRBJ2-7, the CDR3 gives the full variable domain: GAGVSQSPSNKVTEKGKDVELRCDPISGHTALYWYRQSLGQGLEFLIYFQGNSAPDKSGLPSDRFSAERTGGSVSTLTIQRTQQEDSAVYLCASSLTPGWGYEQYFGPGTRLTVT.

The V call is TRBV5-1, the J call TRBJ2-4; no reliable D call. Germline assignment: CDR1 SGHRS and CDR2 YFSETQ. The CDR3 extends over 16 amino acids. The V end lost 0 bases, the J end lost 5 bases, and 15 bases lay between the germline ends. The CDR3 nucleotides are TGCGCCAGCAGCTTGGCCCTTAAAGGCCTCGAAAACATTCAGTACTTC. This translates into CASSLALKGLENIQYF.

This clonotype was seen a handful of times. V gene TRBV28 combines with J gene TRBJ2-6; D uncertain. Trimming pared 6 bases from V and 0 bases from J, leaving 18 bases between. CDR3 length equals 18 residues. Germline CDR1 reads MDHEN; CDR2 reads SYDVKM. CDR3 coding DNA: TGTGCCAGCAGCCTCCCACCTACGGGTTTCTCTGGGGCCAACGTCCTGACTTTC. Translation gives CASSLPPTGFSGANVLTF.

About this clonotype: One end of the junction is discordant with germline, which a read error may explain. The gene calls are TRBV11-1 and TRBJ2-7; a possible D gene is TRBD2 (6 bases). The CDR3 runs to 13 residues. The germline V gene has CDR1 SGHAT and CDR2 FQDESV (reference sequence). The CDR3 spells CASTLLEGYEQYF. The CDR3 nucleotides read TGTGCCAGCACCTTACTGGAGGGCTACGAGCAGTACTTC.

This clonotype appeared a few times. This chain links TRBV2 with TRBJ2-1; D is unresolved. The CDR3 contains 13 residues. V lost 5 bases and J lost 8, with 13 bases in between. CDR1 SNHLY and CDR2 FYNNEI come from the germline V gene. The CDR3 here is CASSHPRLYEQFF. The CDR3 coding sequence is TGTGCCAGCAGTCACCCGCGGCTGTATGAGCAGTTCTTC.

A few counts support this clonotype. CDR3: CASSLGAGRNAPLHF. The CDR3 DNA is TGTGCCAGCAGCTTAGGGGCAGGGCGCAACGCACCCCTCCACTTT. This chain links TRBV7-6 with TRBJ1-6; a weak D match, TRBD1 (5 bases). Between the trimmed V and J ends, which lost 1 base and 11 bases, there was a span of 15 bases. The CDR3 consists of 15 residues. Germline V lookup: CDR1 SGHVS, CDR2 FNYEAQ.

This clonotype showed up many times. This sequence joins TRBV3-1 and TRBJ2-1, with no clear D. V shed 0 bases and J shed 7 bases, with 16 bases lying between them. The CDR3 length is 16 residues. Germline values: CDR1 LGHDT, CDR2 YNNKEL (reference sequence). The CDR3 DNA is TGTGCCAGCAGCCAAGATCTCCAACCGCGTGGGAATGAGCAGTTCTTC. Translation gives CASSQDLQPRGNEQFF.

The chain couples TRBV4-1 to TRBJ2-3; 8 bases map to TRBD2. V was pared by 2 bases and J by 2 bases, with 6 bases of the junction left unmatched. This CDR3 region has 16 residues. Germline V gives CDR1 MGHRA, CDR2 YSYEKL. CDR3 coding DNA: TGCGCCAGCAGCCAATGGCTTAGCGGGAACACAGATACGCAGTATTTT. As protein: CASSQWLSGNTDTQYF.

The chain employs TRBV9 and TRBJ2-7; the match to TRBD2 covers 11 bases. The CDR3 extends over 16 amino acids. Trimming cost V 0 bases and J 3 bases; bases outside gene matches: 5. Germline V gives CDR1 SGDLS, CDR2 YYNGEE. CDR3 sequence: CASSVAGLAGGYEQYF. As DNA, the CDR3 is TGTGCCAGCAGCGTAGCAGGTCTAGCGGGAGGCTACGAGCAGTACTTC.

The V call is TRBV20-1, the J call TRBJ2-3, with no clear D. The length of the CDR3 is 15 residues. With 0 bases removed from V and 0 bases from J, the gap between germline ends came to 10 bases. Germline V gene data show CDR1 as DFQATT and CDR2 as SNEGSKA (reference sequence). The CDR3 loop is CSARDLGVSTDTQYF. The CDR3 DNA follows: TGCAGTGCTAGAGATCTTGGAGTTAGCACAGATACGCAGTATTTT.

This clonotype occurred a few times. CDR3 amino acids: CASSQDTRSVYGYTF. Here the CDR3 DNA reads TGTGCCAGCAGCCAAGATACACGGAGTGTTTATGGCTACACCTTC. The genes are TRBV14 and TRBJ1-2; D remains ambiguous. The ends were cut back, 0 bases at V and 5 bases at J, with 13 bases in the middle. The CDR3 has 15 amino acids. Germline CDR1 and CDR2: SGHDN and FVKESK.

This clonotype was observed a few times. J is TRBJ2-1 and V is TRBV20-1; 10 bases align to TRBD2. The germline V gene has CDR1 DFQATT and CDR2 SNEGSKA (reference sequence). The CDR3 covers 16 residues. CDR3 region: CSSAGPSGSLYNEQFF. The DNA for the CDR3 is TGCAGCAGTGCAGGTCCTAGCGGGAGTCTTTACAATGAGCAGTTCTTC.

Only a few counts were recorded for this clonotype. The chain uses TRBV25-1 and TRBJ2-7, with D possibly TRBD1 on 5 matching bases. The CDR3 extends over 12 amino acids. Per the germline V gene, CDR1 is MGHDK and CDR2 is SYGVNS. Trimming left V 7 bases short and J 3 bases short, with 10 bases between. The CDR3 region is CASTGIYYEQYF. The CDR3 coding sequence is TGTGCCAGCACAGGGATTTACTACGAGCAGTACTTC.